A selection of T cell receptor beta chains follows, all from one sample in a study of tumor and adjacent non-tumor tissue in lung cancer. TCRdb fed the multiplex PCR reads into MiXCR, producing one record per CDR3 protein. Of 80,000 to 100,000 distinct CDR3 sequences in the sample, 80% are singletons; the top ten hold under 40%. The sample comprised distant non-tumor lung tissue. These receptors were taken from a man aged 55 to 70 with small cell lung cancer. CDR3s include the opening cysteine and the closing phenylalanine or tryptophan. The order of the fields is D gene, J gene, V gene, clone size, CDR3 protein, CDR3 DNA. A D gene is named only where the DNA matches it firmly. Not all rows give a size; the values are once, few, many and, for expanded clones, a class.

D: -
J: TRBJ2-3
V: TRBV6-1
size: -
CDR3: CASSELGVEDTQYF
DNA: TGTGCCAGCAGTGAACTTGGGGTTGAAGATACGCAGTATTTT

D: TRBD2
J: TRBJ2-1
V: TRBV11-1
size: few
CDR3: CASSSESRTSGSGNEQLF
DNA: TGTGCCAGTAGCTCAGAATCGAGGACTAGCGGGAGTGGTAATGAACAGCTCTTC

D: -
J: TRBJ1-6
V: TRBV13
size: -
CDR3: CASSQNEGGSYNSPFHF
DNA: TGTGCCAGCAGCCAAAACGAGGGAGGCTCCTATAATTCACCCTTCCACTTT

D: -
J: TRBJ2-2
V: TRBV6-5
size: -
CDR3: CARSYSGRNTGELFF
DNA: TGTGCCAGGAGTTACAGTGGCCGGAACACCGGGGAGCTGTTTTTT

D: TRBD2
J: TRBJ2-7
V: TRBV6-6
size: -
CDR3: CASRQLAGESSYEQYF
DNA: TGTGCCAGCCGGCAGCTAGCGGGAGAGAGTTCCTACGAGCAGTACTTC

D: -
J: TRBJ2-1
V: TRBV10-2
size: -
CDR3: CASSEIGGLYNEQFF
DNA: TGCGCCAGCAGTGAGATTGGCGGGCTGTACAATGAACAGTTCTTC

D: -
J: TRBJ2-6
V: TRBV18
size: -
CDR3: CDSSPSGANVLTF
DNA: TGTGACAGCTCACCCTCGGGGGCCAACGTCCTGACTTTC

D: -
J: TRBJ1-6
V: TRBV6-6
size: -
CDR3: CVSCYGGSSYNSPLHF
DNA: TGTGTCAGCTGTTACGGGGGGAGCTCCTATAATTCACCCCTCCACTTT

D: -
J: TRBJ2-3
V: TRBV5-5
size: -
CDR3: CASIGEIADRRYF
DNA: TGTGCCAGTATCGGGGAAATCGCAGATAGGCGGTATTTT

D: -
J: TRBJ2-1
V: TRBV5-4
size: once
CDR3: CTSSLGLGSYNEQFF
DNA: TGTACCAGCAGCCTCGGACTCGGCTCCTACAATGAGCAGTTCTTC

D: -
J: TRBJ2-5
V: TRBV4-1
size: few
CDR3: CASSRTPRETQYF
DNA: TGTGCCAGCAGCCGGACTCCACGAGAGACCCAGTACTTC

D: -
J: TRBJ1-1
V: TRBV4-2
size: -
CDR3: CPSSRDPQNTEAFF
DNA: TGTCCCAGCAGCCGAGATCCGCAGAACACTGAAGCTTTCTTT

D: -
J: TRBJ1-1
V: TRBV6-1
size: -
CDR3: CVSSEWPGETEAFF
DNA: TGTGTCAGCAGTGAGTGGCCCGGAGAGACTGAAGCTTTCTTT

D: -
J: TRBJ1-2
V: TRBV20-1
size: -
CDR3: CSTLPDNYGYTF
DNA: TGCAGTACTCTACCAGATAACTATGGCTACACCTTC

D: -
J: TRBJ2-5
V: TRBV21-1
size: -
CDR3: CASSKYIWTEYRETQYF
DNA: TGTGCCAGCAGCAAATATATATGGACTGAATATCGAGAGACCCAGTACTTC

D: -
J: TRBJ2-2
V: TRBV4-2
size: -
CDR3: CASSQDLWANTGEPVF
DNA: TGTGCCAGCAGCCAAGATCTGTGGGCCAACACCGGAGAGCCGGTTTTT

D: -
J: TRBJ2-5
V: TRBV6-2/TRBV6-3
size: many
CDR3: CASSYVGYQETQYF
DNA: TGTGCCAGCAGTTACGTCGGTTACCAAGAGACCCAGTACTTC

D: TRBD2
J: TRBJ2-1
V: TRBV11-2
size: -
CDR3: CASSPGLAGDNEHSF
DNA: TGTGCCAGCAGCCCGGGACTAGCGGGAGACAATGAGCACTCCTTC

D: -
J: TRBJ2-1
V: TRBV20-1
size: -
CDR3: CGARDDGLGDEQFF
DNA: TGCGGTGCTAGAGATGACGGACTGGGGGATGAGCAGTTCTTT

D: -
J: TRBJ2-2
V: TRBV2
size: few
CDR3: CASSLTGELFF
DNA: TGTGCCAGCAGCCTTACCGGGGAGCTGTTTTTT

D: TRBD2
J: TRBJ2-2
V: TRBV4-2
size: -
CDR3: CTSSRLAGDTGELFF
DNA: TGTACCAGCAGCCGGCTAGCGGGAGATACCGGGGAGCTGTTTTTT

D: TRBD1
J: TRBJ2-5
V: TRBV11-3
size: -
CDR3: CARSSWTGRLKTQYF
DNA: TGTGCCAGGAGTTCCTGGACAGGGAGATTGAAGACCCAGTACTTC

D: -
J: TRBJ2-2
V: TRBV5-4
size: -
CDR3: CASSPYNRGGTVELFF
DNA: TGTGCCAGCAGCCCGTATAACAGGGGGGGCACCGTGGAGCTGTTTTTT

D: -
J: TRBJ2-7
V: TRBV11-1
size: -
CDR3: CVSSFGEYSYEQHF
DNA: TGTGTCAGCAGCTTCGGGGAATATTCCTACGAGCAGCACTTC